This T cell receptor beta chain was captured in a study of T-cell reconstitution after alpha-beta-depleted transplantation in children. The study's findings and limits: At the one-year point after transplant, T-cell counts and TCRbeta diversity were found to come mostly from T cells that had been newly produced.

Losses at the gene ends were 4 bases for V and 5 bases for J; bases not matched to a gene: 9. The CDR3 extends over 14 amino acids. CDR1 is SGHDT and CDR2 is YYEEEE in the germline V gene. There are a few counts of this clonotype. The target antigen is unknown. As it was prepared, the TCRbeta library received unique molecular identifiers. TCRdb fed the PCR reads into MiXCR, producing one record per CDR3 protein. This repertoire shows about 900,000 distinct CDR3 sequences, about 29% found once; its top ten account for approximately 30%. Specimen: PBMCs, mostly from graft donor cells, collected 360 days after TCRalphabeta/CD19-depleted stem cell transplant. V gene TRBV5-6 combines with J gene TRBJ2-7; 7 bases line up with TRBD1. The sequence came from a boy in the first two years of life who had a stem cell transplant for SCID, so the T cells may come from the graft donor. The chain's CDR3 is CASSRQGVLNEQYF. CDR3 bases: TGTGCCAGCAGCCGGCAGGGGGTGCTGAACGAGCAGTACTTC.